This is a list of T cell receptor beta chains from one sample in a study of shared clonotypes between healthy human individuals. The assay was immunoSEQ multiplex PCR, and TCRdb's table has in-frame clones only and misses some. In the table there are hundreds of thousands of clones, approximately 96% of which are singletons. The source material was memory CD8+ T cells sorted from blood. These receptor sequences come from a man aged 25-45 years in good health. CDR3s leave out the opening cysteine and the closing phenylalanine or tryptophan. A D gene is named only where the DNA matches it firmly.

d_gene,v_gene,CDR3aa
-,TRBV28,ASSLQGEQF
-,TRBV5-1,ASSLVPLSGSLYEQY
-,TRBV27,ASSLERGQKLF
-,TRBV10-2,ASSDRAGSQPQH
-,TRBV19,ASSPQGLNYGYT
TRBD2,TRBV7-3,ASSLIRTSPEQF
-,TRBV10-3,AISDPGRGEKLF
TRBD1,TRBV7-6,ASSRWTGFNEQF
-,TRBV27,ASSFGGTGELF
-,TRBV12-5,ASGPPTGARSDTQY
TRBD2,TRBV11-2,ASSFIAGGRYEQY
TRBD1,TRBV9,ASSVEGQGNTEAF
-,TRBV5-1,ASNPQGQETQY
-,TRBV6-5,ASSYRGSSGNTIY
-,TRBV7-2,ASSPIPGTSNTEAF
-,TRBV28,ASSRGTGAQY
-,TRBV19,ASSHTWTRANTGELF
TRBD1,TRBV6-6,ASSYGAGGATEAF
-,TRBV5-1,ASSLGPSTDTQY
-,TRBV6-6,ASTEAGSNEQF
-,TRBV6-6,ASRRGTKAYEQY
-,TRBV5-6,ASSFALNEQF
-,TRBV28,ASSLSGGGYT
TRBD1,TRBV6-6,ASITGRQGALGYT
-,TRBV28,ASSFDGNTEAF
-,TRBV7-9,ASSLAGWAGELF
-,TRBV7-3,ASSIGGGRVYEQY
-,TRBV30,AWSVLREQF
-,TRBV11-3,ASSFGTGLTDTQY
TRBD2,TRBV7-9,ASSSTSGRQTQY
-,TRBV19,ASSMASGTYEQY
-,TRBV7-2,ASSLRGNEQF
TRBD1,TRBV10-3,ATTTGGETQY
TRBD1,TRBV25-1,ASSWDRVPGANVLT